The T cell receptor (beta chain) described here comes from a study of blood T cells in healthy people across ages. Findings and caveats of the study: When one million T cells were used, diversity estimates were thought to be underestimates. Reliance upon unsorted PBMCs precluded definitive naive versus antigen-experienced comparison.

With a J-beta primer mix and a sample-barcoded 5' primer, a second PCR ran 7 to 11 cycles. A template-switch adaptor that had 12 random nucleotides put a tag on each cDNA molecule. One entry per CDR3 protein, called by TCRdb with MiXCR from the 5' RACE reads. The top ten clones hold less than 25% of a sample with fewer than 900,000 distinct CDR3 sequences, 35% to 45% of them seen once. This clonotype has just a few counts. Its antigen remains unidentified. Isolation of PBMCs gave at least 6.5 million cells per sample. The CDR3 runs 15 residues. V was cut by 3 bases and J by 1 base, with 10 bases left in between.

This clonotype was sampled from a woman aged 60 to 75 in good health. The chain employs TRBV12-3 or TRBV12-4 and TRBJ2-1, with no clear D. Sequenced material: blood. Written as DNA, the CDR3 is TGTGCCAGCAGTTTGGGGTTGATATCCTACAATGAGCAGTTCTTC. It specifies CASSLGLISYNEQFF.